These 4 T cell receptor beta chains were all obtained from the same sample, sequenced in a study of T cell responses to AZD1222 COVID-19 vaccine (dated by TCRdb to the early 2020s). The time point label of this sample denotes: baseline before first vaccination. The protocol used for the library was the immunoSEQ multiplex PCR assay. As stored in TCRdb, this immuneACCESS dataset retains in-frame rearrangements with V and J assigned. A fraction of the clones does not appear; measured against another copy, unresolved V genes explain less than half of the discrepancy, and the remainder lacks a known reason. The sample table shows some 150,000 clones, and over 75% are seen once. The top ten constitute about 3% of the sample. Source: peripheral blood, taken on day 0 of AZD1222 vaccination. These receptors came from an adult in good health.

A single count supports this clone. The chain employs TRBV5-1 and TRBJ1-5; D gene ambiguous. Trimming stripped 6 bases from V and 0 bases from J, with 13 bases between. The CDR3 loop spans 15 amino acids. The germline V gene encodes CDR1 SGHRS and CDR2 YFSETQ. This CDR3 is CASKPDVNSNQPQHF. The CDR3 DNA follows: TGCGCCAGCAAACCCGACGTCAATAGCAATCAGCCCCAGCATTTT.

This rearrangement joins TRBV5-1 to TRBJ2-7; 14 nucleotides agree with TRBD2. This CDR3 has 14 amino acids. CDR1 and CDR2 (germline): SGHRS, YFSETQ. J lost 3 bases, V lost 6 bases, and 2 bases had no gene match. The CDR3 loop reads CASKGTSGSYEQYF. Written as DNA, the CDR3 is TGCGCCAGCAAAGGGACTAGCGGGAGCTACGAGCAGTACTTC.

This clone was recorded a few times. This sequence joins TRBV7-9 and TRBJ1-2; TRBD1 might be the D (6 bases). V was pared by 4 bases and J by 4 bases, with 22 bases between. The CDR3 sequence is 17 residues long. The germline V gene has CDR1 SEHNR and CDR2 FQNEAQ (reference sequence). The chain's CDR3 is CASSSFGGFESGYGYTF. The CDR3 nucleotides are TGTGCCAGCAGCTCGTTTGGGGGCTTTGAGTCCGGCTATGGCTACACCTTC.

The J gene is TRBJ2-1, the V gene TRBV19; 7 bases are shared with TRBD1. V lost 9 bases, J lost 4 bases, and 3 bases stayed unmatched. Germline V gives CDR1 LNHDA, CDR2 SQIVND (reference sequence). This CDR3 spans 12 amino acids. The CDR3 nucleotides are TGTGCCAGCCGCAGGGGGTACAATGAGCAGTTCTTC. Protein sequence: CASRRGYNEQFF.